The count of the clone carrying this T cell receptor beta chain is one. Its antigen is not identified. Single viable CD3+CD4+CD8-CD45RO+ cells were sorted as the memory CD4+ T cells. CMV serostatus came from serum IgG against pp150, pp28, p38, p52. This CDR3 comprises 14 residues. Trimming took 8 bases from V and 1 from J, leaving 13 bases between them. In germline, CDR1 is SGHAT, CDR2 FQNNGV. The data were taken from a study of memory CD4+ T cells and cytomegalovirus serostatus. Overall study: Of the healthy Belgian adults, several were CMV seropositive and 20 to 30 seronegative. Points from the study as a whole: The CMV-associated TCR signature appears largely within the CD4+ memory repertoire.

Methods used by the authors: Out-of-frame sequences were removed, leaving 2 million to 2.5 million distinct TCRbeta sequences. TCRdb's copy holds only in-frame clones and misses some; the assay was immunoSEQ multiplex PCR. The DNA was the basis for D and trimming; V, J and clone size are from that table. The table lists approximately 52,000 clones, 78% of them singletons. This sequence was found in an adult in good health and CMV-seronegative. Sequencing used memory CD4+ T cells from blood. This chain links TRBV11-2 with TRBJ2-3; no definite D call. The CDR3 DNA reads as TGTGCCAGCCTACGGTGGAGTGGCACAGATACGCAGTATTTT. It yields the protein CASLRWSGTDTQYF.